One and the same sample provided the 5 T cell receptor beta chains below, sequenced in a study of blood T cell repertoires in COVID-19. Some clones are missing from TCRdb's copy, which holds only in-frame ones; the method was immunoSEQ multiplex PCR. The sample includes more than 30,000 clones, roughly 84% of them seen just once. Sequenced sample: peripheral blood. These receptors all come from a man in his 60s with active COVID-19.

This chain uses TRBV10-3 with TRBJ2-1; D is perhaps TRBD2 (7 bases). V was pared by 3 bases and J by 4 bases, with 16 bases between. Germline CDR1 ENHRY, CDR2 SYGVKD. The CDR3 extends over 16 amino acids. DNA for the CDR3: TGTGCCATCAGTGATGGGGGCGGGAGCGCTTACAATGAGCAGTTCTTC. Its translation: CAISDGGGSAYNEQFF.

The genes are TRBV28 and TRBJ1-2; 8 bases match TRBD1. The junction had 16 bases not matched to a gene; V was cut back by 4 bases and J by 6 bases. The CDR3 contains 17 residues. CDR1 is MDHEN, CDR2 SYDVKM, per germline. The CDR3 protein is CASSSGTGTSQVHGYTF. The CDR3 DNA follows: TGTGCCAGCAGTTCCGGGACAGGAACCTCTCAGGTGCATGGCTACACCTTC.

This clone was recorded a few times. The rearrangement joins TRBV12-3 or TRBV12-4 to TRBJ1-1; the D is unclear. The V gene lost 6 bases and the J gene lost 1 base, with 9 bases spanning the gap. The CDR3 length is 13 residues. As DNA, the CDR3 is TGTGCCAGCAGCCTGAACAGGAACACTGAAGCTTTCTTT. Translated: CASSLNRNTEAFF.

The V and J genes are TRBV7-2 and TRBJ1-6, with unresolved D. The CDR3 loop spans 14 amino acids. Germline lookup yields CDR1 SGHTA and CDR2 FQGNSA. Trimming shortened V by 5 bases and J by 7 bases, and 12 bases separated the two germline ends. CDR3 sequence reads: CASSPQARNSPLHF. For the CDR3, the DNA is TGTGCCAGCAGCCCTCAGGCAAGAAATTCACCCCTCCACTTT. Complete variable domain (other parts from reference TRBV7-2 and TRBJ1-6): GAGVSQSPSNKVTEKGKDVELRCDPISGHTALYWYRQSLGQGLEFLIYFQGNSAPDKSGLPSDRFSAERTGGSVSTLTIQRTQQEDSAVYLCASSPQARNSPLHFGNGTRLTVT.

The chain employs TRBV4-3 and TRBJ2-2, with 10 bases lining up with TRBD2. Germline V gives CDR1 LGHNA, CDR2 YSLEER. After removal of 4 bases from V and 2 bases from J, the junction contained 7 bases not matched to a gene. The CDR3 is 17 residues long. CDR3 sequence: CASSRVSGGPNTGELFF. The CDR3 DNA follows: TGCGCCAGCAGCCGAGTTAGCGGGGGGCCTAACACCGGGGAGCTGTTTTTT.